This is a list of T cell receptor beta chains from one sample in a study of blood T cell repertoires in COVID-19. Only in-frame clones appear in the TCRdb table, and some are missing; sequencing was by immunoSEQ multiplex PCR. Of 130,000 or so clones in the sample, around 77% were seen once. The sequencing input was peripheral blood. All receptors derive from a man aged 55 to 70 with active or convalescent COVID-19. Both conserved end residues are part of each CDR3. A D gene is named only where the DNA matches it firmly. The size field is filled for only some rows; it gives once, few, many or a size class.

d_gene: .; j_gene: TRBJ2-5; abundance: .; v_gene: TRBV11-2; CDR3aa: CASSEQGRETQYF; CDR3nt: TGTGCCAGCAGCGAACAGGGTCGGGAGACCCAGTACTTC
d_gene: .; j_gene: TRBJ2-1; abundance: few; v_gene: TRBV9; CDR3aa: CASSVGPSLATGHEQFF; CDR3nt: TGTGCCAGCAGCGTAGGCCCCTCGCTAGCTACTGGGCATGAGCAGTTCTTC
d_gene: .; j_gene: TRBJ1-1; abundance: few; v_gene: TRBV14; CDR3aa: CASSQVLGATEAFF; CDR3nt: TGTGCCAGCAGCCAAGTGTTGGGGGCCACTGAAGCTTTCTTT
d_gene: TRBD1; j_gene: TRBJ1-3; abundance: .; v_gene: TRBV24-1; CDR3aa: CATSDPSDRGANTIYF; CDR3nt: TGTGCCACCAGTGATCCTTCGGACAGGGGCGCAAACACCATATATTTT
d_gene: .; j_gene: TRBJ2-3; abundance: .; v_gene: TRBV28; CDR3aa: CASSLLAEITTQYF; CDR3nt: TGTGCCAGCAGTTTATTAGCAGAAATCACTACGCAGTATTTT
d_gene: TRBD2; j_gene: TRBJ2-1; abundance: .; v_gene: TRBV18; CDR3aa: CASSPSGRDDNEQFF; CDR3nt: TGTGCCAGCTCACCTAGCGGGAGGGACGACAATGAGCAGTTCTTC
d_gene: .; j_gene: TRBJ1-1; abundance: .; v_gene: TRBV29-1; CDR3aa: CSGLRRNTEAFF; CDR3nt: TGCAGCGGCCTGAGGAGGAACACTGAAGCTTTCTTT
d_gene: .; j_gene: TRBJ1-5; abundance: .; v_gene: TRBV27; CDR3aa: CASSSNLGGDQPQHF; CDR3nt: TGTGCCAGCAGTTCAAATCTCGGGGGGGATCAGCCCCAGCATTTT
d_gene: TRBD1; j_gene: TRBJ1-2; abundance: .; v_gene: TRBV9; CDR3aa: CASSRDRGGYGYTF; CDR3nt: TGTGCCAGCTCGCGGGACAGGGGGGGCTATGGCTACACCTTC
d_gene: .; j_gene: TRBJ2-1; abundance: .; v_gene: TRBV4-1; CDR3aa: CASSASRPEQFF; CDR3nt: TGCGCCAGCAGCGCCAGCAGGCCTGAGCAGTTCTTC